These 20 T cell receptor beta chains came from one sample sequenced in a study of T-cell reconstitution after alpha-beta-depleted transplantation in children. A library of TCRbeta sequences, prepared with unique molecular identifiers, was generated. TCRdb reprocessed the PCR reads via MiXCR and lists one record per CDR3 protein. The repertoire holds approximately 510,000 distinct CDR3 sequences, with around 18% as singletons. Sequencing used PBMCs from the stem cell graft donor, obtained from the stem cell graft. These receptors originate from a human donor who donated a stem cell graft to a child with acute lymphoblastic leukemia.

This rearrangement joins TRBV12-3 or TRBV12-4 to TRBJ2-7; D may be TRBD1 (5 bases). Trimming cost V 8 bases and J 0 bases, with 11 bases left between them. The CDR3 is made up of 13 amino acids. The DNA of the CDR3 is TGTGCCAGCCGGATTGACAGCTCCTACGAGCAGTACTTC. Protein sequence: CASRIDSSYEQYF.

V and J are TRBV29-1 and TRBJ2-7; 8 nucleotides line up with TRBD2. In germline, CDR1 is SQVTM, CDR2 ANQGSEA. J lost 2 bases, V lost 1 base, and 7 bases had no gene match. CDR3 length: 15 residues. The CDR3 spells CSVEGGGRGAYEQYF. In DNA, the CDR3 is TGCAGCGTTGAAGGCGGGGGGAGAGGGGCCTACGAGCAGTACTTC.

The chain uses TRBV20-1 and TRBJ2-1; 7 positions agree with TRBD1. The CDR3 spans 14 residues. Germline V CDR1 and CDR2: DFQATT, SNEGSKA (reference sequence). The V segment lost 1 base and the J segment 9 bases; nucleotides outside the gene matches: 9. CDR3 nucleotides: TGCAGTGCTAGAGGGACTCTGGCAGGGGGTGAGCAGTTCTTC. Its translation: CSARGTLAGGEQFF.

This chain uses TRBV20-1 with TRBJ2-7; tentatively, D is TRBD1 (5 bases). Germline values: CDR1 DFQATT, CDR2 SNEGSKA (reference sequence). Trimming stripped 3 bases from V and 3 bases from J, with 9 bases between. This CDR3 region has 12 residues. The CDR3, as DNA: TGCAGTGCTAGGGGTGACAGCTACGAGCAGTACTTC. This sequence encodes CSARGDSYEQYF.

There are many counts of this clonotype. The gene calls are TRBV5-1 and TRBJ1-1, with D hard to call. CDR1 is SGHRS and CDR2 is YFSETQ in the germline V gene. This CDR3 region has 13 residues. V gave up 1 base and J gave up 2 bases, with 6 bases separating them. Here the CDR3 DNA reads TGCGCCAGCAGCTTGTCAAGTAACACTGAAGCTTTCTTT. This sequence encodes CASSLSSNTEAFF.

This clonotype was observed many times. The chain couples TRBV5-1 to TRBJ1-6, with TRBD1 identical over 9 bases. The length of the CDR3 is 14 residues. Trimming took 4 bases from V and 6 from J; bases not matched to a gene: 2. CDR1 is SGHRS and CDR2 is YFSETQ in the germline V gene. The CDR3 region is CASSVTGGNSPLHF. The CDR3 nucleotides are TGCGCCAGCAGCGTGACAGGGGGTAATTCACCCCTCCACTTT. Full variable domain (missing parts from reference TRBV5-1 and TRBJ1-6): KAGVTQTPRYLIKTRGQQVTLSCSPISGHRSVSWYQQTPGQGLQFLFEYFSETQRNKGNFPGRFSGRQFSNSRSEMNVSTLELGDSALYLCASSVTGGNSPLHFGNGTRLTVT.

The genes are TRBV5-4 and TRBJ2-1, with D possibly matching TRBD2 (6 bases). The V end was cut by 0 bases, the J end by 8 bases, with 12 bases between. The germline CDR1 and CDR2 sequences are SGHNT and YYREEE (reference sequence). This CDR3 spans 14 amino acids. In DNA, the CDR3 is TGTGCCAGCAGCTTGGTGGGGGGTCACGATGAGCAGTTCTTC. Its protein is CASSLVGGHDEQFF.

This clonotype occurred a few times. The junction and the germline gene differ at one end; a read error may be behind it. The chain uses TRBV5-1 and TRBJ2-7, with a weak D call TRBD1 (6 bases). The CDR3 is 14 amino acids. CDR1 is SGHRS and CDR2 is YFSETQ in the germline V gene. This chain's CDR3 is CASSLNREGYEQYF. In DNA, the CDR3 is TGTGCCAGTAGTTTGAACAGGGAAGGCTACGAGCAGTACTTC.

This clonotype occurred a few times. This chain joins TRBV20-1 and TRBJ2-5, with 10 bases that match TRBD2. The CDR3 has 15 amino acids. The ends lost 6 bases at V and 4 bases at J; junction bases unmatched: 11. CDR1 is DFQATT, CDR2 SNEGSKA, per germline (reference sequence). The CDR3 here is CSAQEEREGRETQYF. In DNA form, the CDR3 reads TGCAGTGCCCAAGAGGAGCGGGAGGGCCGAGAGACCCAGTACTTC.

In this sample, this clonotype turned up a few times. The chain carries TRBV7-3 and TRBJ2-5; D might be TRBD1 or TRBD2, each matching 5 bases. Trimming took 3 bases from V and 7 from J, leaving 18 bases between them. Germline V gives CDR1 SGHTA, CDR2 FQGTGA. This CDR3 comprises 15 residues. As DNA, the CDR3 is TGTGCCAGCAGCTTGTCCGGGACGGGCGATCGGACCCAGTACTTC. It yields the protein CASSLSGTGDRTQYF.

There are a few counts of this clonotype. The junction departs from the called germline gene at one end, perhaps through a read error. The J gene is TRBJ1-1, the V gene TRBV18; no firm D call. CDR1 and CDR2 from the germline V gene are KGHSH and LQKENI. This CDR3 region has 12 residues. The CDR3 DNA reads TGTGCCAGCTCGCCACAGAGCACTGAAGCTTTCTTT. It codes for CASSPQSTEAFF. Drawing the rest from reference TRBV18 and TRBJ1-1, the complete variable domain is NAGVMQNPRHLVRRRGQEARLRCSPMKGHSHVYWYRQLPEEGLKFMVYLQKENIIDESGMPKERFSAEFPKEGPSILRIQQVVRGDSAAYFCASSPQSTEAFFGQGTRLTVV.

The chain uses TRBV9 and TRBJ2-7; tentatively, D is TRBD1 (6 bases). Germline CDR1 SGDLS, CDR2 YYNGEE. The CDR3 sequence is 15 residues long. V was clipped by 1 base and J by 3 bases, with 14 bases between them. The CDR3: CASSVSPTGNYEQYF. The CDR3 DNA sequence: TGTGCCAGCAGCGTAAGCCCAACAGGGAACTACGAGCAGTACTTC. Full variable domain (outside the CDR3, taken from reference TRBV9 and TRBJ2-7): DSGVTQTPKHLITATGQRVTLRCSPRSGDLSVYWYQQSLDQGLQFLIQYYNGEERAKGNILERFSAQQFPDLHSELNLSSLELGDSALYFCASSVSPTGNYEQYFGPGTRLTVT.

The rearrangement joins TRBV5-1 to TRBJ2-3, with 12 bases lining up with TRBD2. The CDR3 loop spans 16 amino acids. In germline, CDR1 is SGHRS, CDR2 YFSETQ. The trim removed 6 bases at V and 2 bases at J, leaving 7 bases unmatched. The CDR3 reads CASTQTSGSFTDTQYF. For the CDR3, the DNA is TGCGCCAGCACCCAGACTAGCGGGAGCTTCACAGATACGCAGTATTTT.

CDR3 coding DNA: TGTGCCACCAGCAGCTTACTAAATACTCGGAACTTTTGGTACGAGCAGTACTTC. This sequence encodes CATSSLLNTRNFWYEQYF. This sequence joins TRBV15 and TRBJ2-7; D ambiguous. V lost 3 bases, J lost 4 bases, and 25 bases lay in between. Per the germline V gene, CDR1 is LNHNV and CDR2 is YYDKDF (reference sequence). The CDR3 totals 18 residues.

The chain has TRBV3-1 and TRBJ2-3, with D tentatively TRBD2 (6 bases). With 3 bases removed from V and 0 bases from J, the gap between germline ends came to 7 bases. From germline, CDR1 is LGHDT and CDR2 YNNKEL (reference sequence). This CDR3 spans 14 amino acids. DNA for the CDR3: TGTGCCAGCAGCCATGCGGGAAGCACAGATACGCAGTATTTT. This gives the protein CASSHAGSTDTQYF.

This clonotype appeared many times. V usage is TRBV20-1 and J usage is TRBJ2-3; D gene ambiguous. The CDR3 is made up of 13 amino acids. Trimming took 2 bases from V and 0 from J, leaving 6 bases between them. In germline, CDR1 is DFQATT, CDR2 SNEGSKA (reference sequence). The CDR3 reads CSARFPSTDTQYF. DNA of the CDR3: TGCAGTGCTAGATTCCCAAGCACAGATACGCAGTATTTT.

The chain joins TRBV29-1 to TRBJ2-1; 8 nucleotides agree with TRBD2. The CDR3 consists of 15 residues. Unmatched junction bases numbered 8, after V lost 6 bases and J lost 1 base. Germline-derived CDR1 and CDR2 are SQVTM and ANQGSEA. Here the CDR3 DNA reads TGCAGCGTCATGACGCGGGAGGTGTCCTACAATGAGCAGTTCTTC. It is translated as CSVMTREVSYNEQFF.

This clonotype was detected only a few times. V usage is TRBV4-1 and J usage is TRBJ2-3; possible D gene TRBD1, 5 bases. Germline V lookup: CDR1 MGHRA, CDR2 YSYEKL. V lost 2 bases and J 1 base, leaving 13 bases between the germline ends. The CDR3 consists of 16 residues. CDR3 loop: CASSQPIGVGTDTQYF. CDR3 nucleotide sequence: TGCGCCAGCAGCCAACCCATAGGGGTGGGCACAGATACGCAGTATTTT.

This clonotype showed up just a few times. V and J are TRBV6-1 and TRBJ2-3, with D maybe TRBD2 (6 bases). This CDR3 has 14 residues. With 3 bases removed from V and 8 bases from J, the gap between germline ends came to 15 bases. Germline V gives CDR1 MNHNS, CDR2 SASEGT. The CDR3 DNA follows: TGTGCCAGCAGTGACCCGACGCCGGGAGCTACGCAGTATTTT. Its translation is CASSDPTPGATQYF.

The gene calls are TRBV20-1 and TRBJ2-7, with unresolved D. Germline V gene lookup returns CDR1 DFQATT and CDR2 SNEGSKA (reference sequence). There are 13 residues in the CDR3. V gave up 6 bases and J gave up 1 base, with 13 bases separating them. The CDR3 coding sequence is TGCAGTGCACGGACGCCCGGATCCTACGAGCAGTACTTC. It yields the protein CSARTPGSYEQYF.